Listed below are T cell receptor beta chains from one sample, sequenced in a study of T cells in Graves' hyperthyroidism and ophthalmopathy. A single record per CDR3 protein comes from TCRdb applying MiXCR to the multiplex PCR reads. Of roughly 300,000 distinct CDR3 sequences listed, around a quarter were seen once; the top ten hold over 25%. Sequenced material: blood. These receptors originate from a middle-aged man with Graves' hyperthyroidism that later progressed to Graves' ophthalmopathy. CDR3s include the opening cysteine and the closing phenylalanine or tryptophan. D genes are given only for firm matches. Size values are once, few and many counts, or a class for expanded clones, and some rows have none.

clone size,J gene,V gene,CDR3 length,D gene,CDR3 protein,CDR3 DNA
-,TRBJ1-2,TRBV28,13,TRBD1,CASSLLGGEGYTF,TGTGCCAGCAGTTTATTAGGGGGCGAGGGCTACACCTTC
many,TRBJ1-2,TRBV2,15,TRBD1,CASSANRGQGNGYTF,TGTGCCAGCAGTGCTAATCGGGGACAGGGCAATGGCTACACCTTC
many,TRBJ2-7,TRBV5-1,15,TRBD2,CASSILAGGTYEQYF,TGCGCCAGCAGCATCCTAGCGGGAGGCACCTACGAGCAGTACTTC
-,TRBJ1-1,TRBV10-3,18,-,CAISRLANIRSENTEAFF,TGTGCCATCAGTCGCTTGGCGAACATAAGGTCAGAGAACACTGAAGCTTTCTTT
-,TRBJ2-7,TRBV28,17,TRBD1,CASSPTGTGSTLYEQYF,TGTGCCAGCAGCCCCACCGGGACAGGATCAACCTTGTACGAGCAGTACTTC
many,TRBJ2-5,TRBV2,13,TRBD1,CASSTDREETQYF,TGTGCCAGCAGTACGGACAGGGAAGAGACCCAGTACTTC
-,TRBJ2-5,TRBV28,14,TRBD1,CASSRPGQGVTQYF,TGTGCCAGCAGCAGACCGGGACAGGGGGTGACCCAGTACTTC
many,TRBJ2-5,TRBV2,17,TRBD2,CASSWLAGDSRKETQYF,TGTGCCAGCAGTTGGCTAGCGGGAGATTCCCGTAAAGAGACCCAGTACTTC
-,TRBJ2-7,TRBV6-2/TRBV6-3,15,TRBD1,CASSQRDRGSYEQYF,TGTGCCAGCAGTCAACGGGACAGGGGGAGCTACGAGCAGTACTTC
many,TRBJ2-5,TRBV24-1,12,-,CATSDYGETQYF,TGTGCCACCAGTGACTATGGGGAGACCCAGTACTTC
many,TRBJ2-2,TRBV5-1,14,-,CASSLATVYGELFF,TGCGCCAGCAGCTTGGCCACGGTGTACGGGGAGCTGTTTTTT
many,TRBJ1-2,TRBV5-1,15,TRBD1,CASSPRGRGLGGYTF,TGCGCCAGCAGCCCGAGGGGAAGGGGGCTTGGTGGCTACACCTTC
-,TRBJ2-1,TRBV6-1,15,-,CASSEEGRPYNEQFF,TGTGCCAGCAGTGAAGAAGGGCGGCCATACAATGAGCAGTTCTTC
-,TRBJ2-4,TRBV27,16,-,CASTPSRSVSKNIQYF,TGTGCCAGCACCCCTTCGAGGTCTGTCTCCAAAAACATTCAGTACTTC
many,TRBJ1-1,TRBV6-1,14,-,CASSASRGGAEAFF,TGTGCCAGCAGTGCCTCTCGGGGGGGTGCGGAAGCTTTCTTT
many,TRBJ2-4,TRBV5-1,14,-,CASSSTGTKNIQYF,TGCGCCAGCAGCTCTACAGGGACCAAAAACATTCAGTACTTC
many,TRBJ1-3,TRBV10-3,14,-,CAISESPRGNTIYF,TGTGCCATCAGTGAGTCTCCACGGGGAAACACCATATATTTT
many,TRBJ1-5,TRBV29-1,12,-,CSVAQGNQPQHF,TGCAGCGTTGCGCAGGGCAATCAGCCCCAGCATTTT
many,TRBJ1-1,TRBV29-1,14,-,CSVEDGEGHTEAFF,TGCAGCGTTGAAGATGGAGAAGGACACACTGAAGCTTTCTTT
many,TRBJ1-2,TRBV10-3,15,TRBD1,CAIGASGTGADGYTF,TGTGCCATCGGGGCCTCCGGGACAGGGGCGGATGGCTACACCTTC
many,TRBJ2-2,TRBV5-1,16,TRBD2,CASSGTSGRVAGELFF,TGCGCCAGCAGCGGAACTAGCGGGAGGGTCGCCGGGGAGCTGTTTTTT